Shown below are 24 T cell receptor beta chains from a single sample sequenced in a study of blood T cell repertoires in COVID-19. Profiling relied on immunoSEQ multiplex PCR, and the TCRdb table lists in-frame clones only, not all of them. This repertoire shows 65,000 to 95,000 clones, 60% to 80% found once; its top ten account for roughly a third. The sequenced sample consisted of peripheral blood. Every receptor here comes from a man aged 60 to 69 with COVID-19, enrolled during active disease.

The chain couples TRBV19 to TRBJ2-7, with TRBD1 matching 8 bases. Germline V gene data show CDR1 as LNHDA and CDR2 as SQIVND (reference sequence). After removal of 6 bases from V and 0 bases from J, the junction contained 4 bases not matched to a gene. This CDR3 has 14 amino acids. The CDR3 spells CASRRTGSSYEQYF. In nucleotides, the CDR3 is TGTGCCAGTAGAAGGACAGGGAGCTCCTACGAGCAGTACTTC.

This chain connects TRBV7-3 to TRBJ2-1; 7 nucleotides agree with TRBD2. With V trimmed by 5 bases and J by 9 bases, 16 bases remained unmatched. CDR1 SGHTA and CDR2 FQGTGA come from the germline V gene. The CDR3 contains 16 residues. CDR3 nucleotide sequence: TGTGCCAGCAGCCCCCTGGGCGGGGGAGGAACTAGTGAGCAGTTCTTC. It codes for CASSPLGGGGTSEQFF.

The CDR3 DNA reads TGTGCCAGCAGCCTTGGACAGGGTGGACAAGGCTACACCTTC. It is translated as CASSLGQGGQGYTF. This chain links TRBV3-1 (or the pseudogene TRBV3-2) with TRBJ1-2, with TRBD1 matching 8 bases. Germline V gene lookup returns CDR1 LGHDT and CDR2 YNNKEL (reference sequence). V lost 4 bases, J lost 8 bases, and 9 bases stayed unmatched. The CDR3 totals 14 residues.

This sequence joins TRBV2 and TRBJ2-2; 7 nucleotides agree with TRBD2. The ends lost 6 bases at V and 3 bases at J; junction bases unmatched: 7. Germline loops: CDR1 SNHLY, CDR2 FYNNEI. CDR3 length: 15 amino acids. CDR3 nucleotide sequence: TGTGCCAGCAGCCCTTTCGCGGGGGACACCGGGGAGCTGTTTTTT. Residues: CASSPFAGDTGELFF.

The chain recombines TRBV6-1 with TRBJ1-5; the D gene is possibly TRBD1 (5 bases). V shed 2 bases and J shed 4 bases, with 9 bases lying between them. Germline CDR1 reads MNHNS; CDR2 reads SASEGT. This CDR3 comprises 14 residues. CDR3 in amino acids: CASSENRGNQPQHF. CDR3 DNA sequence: TGTGCCAGCAGTGAAAATCGGGGGAATCAGCCCCAGCATTTT.

The CDR3 DNA reads TGTGCCAGTGGCCGACAGTCGTGGCATCAGCCCCAGCATTTT. Its protein product is CASGRQSWHQPQHF. The chain combines TRBV19 with TRBJ1-5; D may be TRBD1 (5 bases). This CDR3 has 14 residues. V lost 8 bases to trimming and J lost 5 bases, with 16 bases between them. Germline V gene sequence: CDR1 LNHDA, CDR2 SQIVND (reference sequence). Based on the CDR3 plus reference TRBV19 and TRBJ1-5, the full variable domain is DGGITQSPKYLFRKEGQNVTLSCEQNLNHDAMYWYRQDPGQGLRLIYYSQIVNDFQKGDIAEGYSVSREKKESFPLTVTSAQKNPTAFYLCASGRQSWHQPQHFGDGTRLSIL.

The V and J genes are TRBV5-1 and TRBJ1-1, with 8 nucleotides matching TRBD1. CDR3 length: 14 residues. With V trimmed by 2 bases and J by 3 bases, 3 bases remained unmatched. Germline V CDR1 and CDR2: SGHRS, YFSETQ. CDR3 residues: CASSFLQGDTEAFF. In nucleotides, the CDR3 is TGCGCCAGCAGCTTCTTACAGGGGGACACTGAAGCTTTCTTT.

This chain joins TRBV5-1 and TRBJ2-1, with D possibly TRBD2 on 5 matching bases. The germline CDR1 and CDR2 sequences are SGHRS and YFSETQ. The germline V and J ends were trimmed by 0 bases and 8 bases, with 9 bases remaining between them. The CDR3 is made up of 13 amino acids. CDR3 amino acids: CASSLVARDEQFF. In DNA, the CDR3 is TGCGCCAGCAGCTTGGTAGCGAGGGATGAGCAGTTCTTC. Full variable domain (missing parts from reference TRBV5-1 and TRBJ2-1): KAGVTQTPRYLIKTRGQQVTLSCSPISGHRSVSWYQQTPGQGLQFLFEYFSETQRNKGNFPGRFSGRQFSNSRSEMNVSTLELGDSALYLCASSLVARDEQFFGPGTRLTVL.

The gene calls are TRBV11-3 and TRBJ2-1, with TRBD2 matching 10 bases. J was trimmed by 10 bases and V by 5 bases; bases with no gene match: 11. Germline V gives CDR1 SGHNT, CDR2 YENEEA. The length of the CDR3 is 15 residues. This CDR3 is CASSVESGRASEQFF. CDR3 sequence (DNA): TGTGCCAGCAGCGTCGAGAGCGGGAGGGCGAGCGAGCAGTTCTTC.

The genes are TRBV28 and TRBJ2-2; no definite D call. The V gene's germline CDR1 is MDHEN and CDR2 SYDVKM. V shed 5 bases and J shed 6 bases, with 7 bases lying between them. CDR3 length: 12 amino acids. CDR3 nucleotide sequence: TGTGCCAGCAGTCGGGTCGCCGGGGAGCTGTTTTTT. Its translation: CASSRVAGELFF.

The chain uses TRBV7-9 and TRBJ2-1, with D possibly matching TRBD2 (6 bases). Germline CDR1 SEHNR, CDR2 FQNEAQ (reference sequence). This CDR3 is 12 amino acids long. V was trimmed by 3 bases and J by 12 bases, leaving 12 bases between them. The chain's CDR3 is CASSLEGPWQFF. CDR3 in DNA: TGTGCCAGCAGCTTGGAGGGACCGTGGCAGTTCTTC.

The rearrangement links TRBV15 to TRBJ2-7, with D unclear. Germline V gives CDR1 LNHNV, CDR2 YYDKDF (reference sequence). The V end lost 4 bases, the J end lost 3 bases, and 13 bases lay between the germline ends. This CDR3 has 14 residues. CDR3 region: CATSNRQGVYEQYF. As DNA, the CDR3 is TGTGCCACCAGCAATAGACAAGGCGTCTACGAGCAGTACTTC.

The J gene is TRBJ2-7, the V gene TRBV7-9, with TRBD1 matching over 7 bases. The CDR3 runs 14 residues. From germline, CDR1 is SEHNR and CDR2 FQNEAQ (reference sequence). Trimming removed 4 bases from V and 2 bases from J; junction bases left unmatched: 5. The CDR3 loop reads CASSSRDSTYEQYF. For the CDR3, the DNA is TGTGCCAGCAGCTCTCGGGACAGTACCTACGAGCAGTACTTC.

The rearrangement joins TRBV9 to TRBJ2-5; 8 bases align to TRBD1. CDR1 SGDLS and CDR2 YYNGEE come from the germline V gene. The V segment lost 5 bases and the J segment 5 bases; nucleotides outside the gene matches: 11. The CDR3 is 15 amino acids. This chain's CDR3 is CASSVSGGGGETQYF. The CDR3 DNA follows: TGTGCCAGCAGTGTCTCAGGGGGCGGCGGGGAGACCCAGTACTTC.

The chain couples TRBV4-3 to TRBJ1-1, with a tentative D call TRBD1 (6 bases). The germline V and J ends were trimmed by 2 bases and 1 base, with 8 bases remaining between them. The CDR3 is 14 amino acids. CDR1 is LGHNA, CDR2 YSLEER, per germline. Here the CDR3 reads CASSQSGQNTEAFF. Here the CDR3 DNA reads TGCGCCAGCAGCCAATCGGGACAGAACACTGAAGCTTTCTTT.

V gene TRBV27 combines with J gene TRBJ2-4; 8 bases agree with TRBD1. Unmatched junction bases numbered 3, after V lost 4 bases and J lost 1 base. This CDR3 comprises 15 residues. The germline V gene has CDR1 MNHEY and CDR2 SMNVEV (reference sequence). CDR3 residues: CASSSGQDAKNIQYF. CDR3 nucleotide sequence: TGTGCCAGCAGTTCGGGACAGGACGCCAAAAACATTCAGTACTTC.

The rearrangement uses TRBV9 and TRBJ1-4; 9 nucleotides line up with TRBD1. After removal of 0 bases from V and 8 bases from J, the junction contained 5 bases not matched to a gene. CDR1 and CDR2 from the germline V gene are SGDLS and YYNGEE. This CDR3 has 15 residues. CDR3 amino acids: CASSVEDRGGEKLFF. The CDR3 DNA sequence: TGTGCCAGCAGCGTAGAAGACAGGGGGGGAGAAAAACTGTTTTTT. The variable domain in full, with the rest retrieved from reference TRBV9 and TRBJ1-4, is DSGVTQTPKHLITATGQRVTLRCSPRSGDLSVYWYQQSLDQGLQFLIQYYNGEERAKGNILERFSAQQFPDLHSELNLSSLELGDSALYFCASSVEDRGGEKLFFGSGTQLSVL.

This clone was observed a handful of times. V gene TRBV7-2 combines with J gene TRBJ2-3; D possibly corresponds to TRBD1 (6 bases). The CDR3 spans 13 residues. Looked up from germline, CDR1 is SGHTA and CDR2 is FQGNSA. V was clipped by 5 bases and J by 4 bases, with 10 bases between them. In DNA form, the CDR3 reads TGTGCCAGCAGCGCCTGGACAGCAGATACGCAGTATTTT. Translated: CASSAWTADTQYF.

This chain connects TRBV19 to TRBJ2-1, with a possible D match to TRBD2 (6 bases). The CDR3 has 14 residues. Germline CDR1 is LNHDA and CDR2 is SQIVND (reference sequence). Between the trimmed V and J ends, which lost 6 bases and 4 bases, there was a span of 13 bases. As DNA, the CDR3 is TGTGCCAGTAGACCGGGACTCCTATACAATGAGCAGTTCTTC. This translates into CASRPGLLYNEQFF.

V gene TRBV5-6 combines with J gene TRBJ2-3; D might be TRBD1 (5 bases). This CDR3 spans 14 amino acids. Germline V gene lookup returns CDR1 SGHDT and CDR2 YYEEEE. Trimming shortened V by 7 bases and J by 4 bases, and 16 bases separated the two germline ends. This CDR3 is CASGAPIRADTQYF. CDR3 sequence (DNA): TGTGCCAGCGGGGCCCCGATAAGGGCAGATACGCAGTATTTT.

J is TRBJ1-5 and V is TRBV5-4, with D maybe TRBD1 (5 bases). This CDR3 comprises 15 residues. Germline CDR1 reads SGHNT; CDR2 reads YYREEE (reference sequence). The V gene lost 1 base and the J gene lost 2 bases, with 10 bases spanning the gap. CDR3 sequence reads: CASSLKGNGNQPQHF. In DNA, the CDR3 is TGTGCCAGCAGCTTGAAGGGGAATGGCAATCAGCCCCAGCATTTT.

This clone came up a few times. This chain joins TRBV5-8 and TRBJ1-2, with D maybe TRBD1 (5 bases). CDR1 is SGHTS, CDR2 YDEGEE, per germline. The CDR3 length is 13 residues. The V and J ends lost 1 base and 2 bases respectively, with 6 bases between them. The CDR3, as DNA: TGTGCCAGCAGCTTGAAGGGGAACTATGGCTACACCTTC. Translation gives CASSLKGNYGYTF.

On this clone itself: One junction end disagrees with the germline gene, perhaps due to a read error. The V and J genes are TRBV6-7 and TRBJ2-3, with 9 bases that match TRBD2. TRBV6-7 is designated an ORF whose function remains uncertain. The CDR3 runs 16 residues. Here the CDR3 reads CPSRLGGGGRALPGYF. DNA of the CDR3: TGTCCCAGCAGATTGGGCGGGGGCGGGAGGGCCCTCCCTGGGTATTTT.

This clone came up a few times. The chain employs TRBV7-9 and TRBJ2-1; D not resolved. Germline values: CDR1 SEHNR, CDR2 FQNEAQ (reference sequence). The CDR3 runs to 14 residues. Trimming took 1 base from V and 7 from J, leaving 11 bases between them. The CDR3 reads CASSLVGLGNEQFF. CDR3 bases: TGTGCCAGCAGCTTAGTCGGGTTAGGTAATGAGCAGTTCTTC.